The source of this TCR beta chain is a study of blood T cell repertoires in COVID-19. In the study overall: Specimens from acute and convalescent COVID-19 originated in the United States, Italy and Spain. T cells, B-cell-depleted T cells, or PBMCs provided the cDNA or gDNA that served as material.

Authors' methods: Reference gene primer amplification in the assay estimated nucleated cell counts. TCRdb keeps only in-frame clones here, not all; method: immunoSEQ multiplex PCR. V and J calls and clone size follow that table, whereas D and trimming were derived from the DNA. The repertoire consists of a few hundred thousand clones, with around four fifths occurring once and the leading ten covering over 15%. Germline assignment: CDR1 SGHAT and CDR2 FQNNGV. V was shortened by 6 bases and J by 4 bases, with 18 bases between the two germline ends. This CDR3 has 16 amino acids. In its sample, this clone was seen a few times.

Sequenced: peripheral blood. This chain connects TRBV11-2 to TRBJ2-2; no firm D call. This receptor was taken from a woman over 75 with active or convalescent COVID-19. CDR3 amino acids: CASSQTAPQITGELFF. For the CDR3, the DNA is TGTGCCAGCAGTCAAACAGCCCCCCAGATCACCGGGGAGCTGTTTTTT.